Listed below are T cell receptor beta chains from one sample, sequenced in a study of T cells expressing NK-cell markers. TCRdb processed the 5' RACE reads again and assigns one entry to each CDR3 protein, with no DNA. This listing includes about 390,000 distinct CDR3 sequences. Source material: blood T cells: a sorted CD56 or NKG2C T cell subset, CD4+ or CD8+ T cells, or bulk PBMC T cells (not recorded which). These receptors were taken from a woman between 50 and 59 years old in good health. Both conserved end residues are part of each CDR3. Each record gives: J gene, V gene, CDR3 protein.

J: TRBJ2-1
V: TRBV11-3
CDR3: CASSTRTGASSYNEQFF

J: TRBJ2-2
V: TRBV7-3
CDR3: CASSLEGLNTGELFF

J: TRBJ2-7
V: TRBV29-1
CDR3: CSVGTSGRGEQYF

J: TRBJ2-1
V: TRBV3-1
CDR3: CASSQTGGGTSGYNEQFF

J: TRBJ2-1
V: TRBV28
CDR3: CASRDTGLSHNEQFF

J: TRBJ2-4
V: TRBV23-1
CDR3: CASYHSGKVIQYF

J: TRBJ2-6
V: TRBV11-1
CDR3: CASSKFRSGANVLTF

J: TRBJ1-1
V: TRBV5-1
CDR3: CASSLDQRQGRPEAFF

J: TRBJ2-1
V: TRBV12-3/TRBV12-4
CDR3: CASSPYSTYNEQFF

J: TRBJ2-7
V: TRBV5-8
CDR3: CASSSRTDDYEQYF

J: TRBJ2-3
V: TRBV4-2
CDR3: CASSQGPTGAYPSTDTQYF

J: TRBJ2-7
V: TRBV20-1
CDR3: CSARDIRGQGAASGRNEQYF

J: TRBJ2-7
V: TRBV5-6
CDR3: CASSFYREVYEQYF

J: TRBJ1-1
V: TRBV12-3/TRBV12-4
CDR3: CASRTTGQGVHTEAFF

J: TRBJ1-1
V: TRBV6-5
CDR3: CASRGALGPLGAEAFF

J: TRBJ2-1
V: TRBV20-1
CDR3: CSARDMAPYAAVYNEQFF

J: TRBJ2-3
V: TRBV5-4
CDR3: CASSPGGQQPLDTQYF

J: TRBJ1-2
V: TRBV12-3/TRBV12-4
CDR3: CASSWDGTNYGYTF

J: TRBJ1-5
V: TRBV12-3/TRBV12-4
CDR3: CASSRLGWGSNQPQHF

J: TRBJ2-2
V: TRBV7-2
CDR3: CASSLRSGSLTGELFF

J: TRBJ2-1
V: TRBV12-3/TRBV12-4
CDR3: CASRTGTGYNEQFF

J: TRBJ1-6
V: TRBV20-1
CDR3: CSARTRASPLHF

J: TRBJ2-3
V: TRBV6-5
CDR3: CASSYSLLAGETDTQYF

J: TRBJ2-7
V: TRBV20-1
CDR3: CSARDRTGHFDEQYF

J: TRBJ1-6
V: TRBV6-5
CDR3: CASSSFITTRRAGKGSPLHF

J: TRBJ1-5
V: TRBV24-1
CDR3: CATSDSQSGTNQPQHF

J: TRBJ2-1
V: TRBV11-2
CDR3: CASSLYSRSDEQFF

J: TRBJ2-3
V: TRBV9
CDR3: CASSANPPSDTQYF

J: TRBJ1-2
V: TRBV9
CDR3: CASSATGWDYGYTF

J: TRBJ2-1
V: TRBV20-1
CDR3: CSPGEQAGGGNEQFF

J: TRBJ2-7
V: TRBV2
CDR3: CASMTEYEQYF

J: TRBJ1-4
V: TRBV7-9
CDR3: CASSSAGQGNEKLFF

J: TRBJ1-1
V: TRBV9
CDR3: CASSVAPVNTEAFF

J: TRBJ1-5
V: TRBV12-5
CDR3: CASGSGEAQPQHF

J: TRBJ2-3
V: TRBV12-5
CDR3: CASGSPFEDTQYF

J: TRBJ1-2
V: TRBV4-1
CDR3: CASSQMLTSSNYGYTF

J: TRBJ2-7
V: TRBV6-6
CDR3: CASSYSPSDYEQYF

J: TRBJ2-2
V: TRBV29-1
CDR3: CSVADTGELFF

J: TRBJ1-1
V: TRBV20-1
CDR3: CSAKVTDTEAFF

J: TRBJ2-2
V: TRBV3-1
CDR3: CASSQEGLRDTGELFF

J: TRBJ2-5
V: TRBV25-1
CDR3: CASSAAGPSGRWETQYF

J: TRBJ2-2
V: TRBV21-1
CDR3: CASSKRQGAGELFF

J: TRBJ2-1
V: TRBV11-2
CDR3: CASSIRGQGIHNEQFF

J: TRBJ2-3
V: TRBV5-8
CDR3: CASSLGLAGGVTDTQYF

J: TRBJ2-2
V: TRBV20-1
CDR3: CSAISATGFTGELFF

J: TRBJ2-6
V: TRBV25-1
CDR3: CASSEAHGRAGANVLTF

J: TRBJ1-1
V: TRBV7-9
CDR3: CASRDTGEIGAFF

J: TRBJ1-2
V: TRBV5-1
CDR3: CASSLGQGSLNYGYTF

J: TRBJ2-2
V: TRBV4-2
CDR3: CASSQDLRASGELFF

J: TRBJ2-1
V: TRBV5-1
CDR3: CASSWTSDEQFF

J: TRBJ2-2
V: TRBV6-1
CDR3: CASNPRTSNTGELFF

J: TRBJ1-4
V: TRBV11-2
CDR3: CASSRSGGGVEKLFF

J: TRBJ2-6
V: TRBV20-1
CDR3: CSARGREATSGANVLTF

J: TRBJ1-6
V: TRBV20-1
CDR3: CSAPSGFGEPLHF

J: TRBJ2-1
V: TRBV2
CDR3: CASRPGLADNEQFF

J: TRBJ1-1
V: TRBV24-1
CDR3: CATSDSLIGAEAFF

J: TRBJ2-3
V: TRBV10-3
CDR3: CAISGTSGIEDTQYF